Shown below are 17 T cell receptor beta chains from a single sample sequenced in a study of control samples from healthy donors and cancer patients. Using immunoSEQ multiplex PCR, the repertoire was profiled, and TCRdb retains in-frame clones only, with some absent. The sample consists of some 150,000 clones, approximately 94% of them appearing once. The sequenced material came from blood. Receptors were obtained from a man in his forties in good health.

The J gene is TRBJ1-1, the V gene TRBV30; 8 bases match TRBD1. CDR1 and CDR2 (germline): GTSNPN, SVGIG (reference sequence). The CDR3 is 13 amino acids. V lost 1 base and J lost 5; bases outside the gene matches: 3. The CDR3 bases are TGTGCCTGGAGTGGGACAGGGAGAACTGAAGCTTTCTTT. Its translation is CAWSGTGRTEAFF.

This clone was counted a single time. V and J are TRBV5-1 and TRBJ1-1, with a possible D match to TRBD1 (5 bases). CDR3 length: 14 residues. The V end was cut by 4 bases, the J end by 4 bases, with 14 bases between. In germline, CDR1 is SGHRS, CDR2 YFSETQ. The CDR3 nucleotides are TGCGCCAGCAGCCTGGGGACTGAGATCACTGAAGCTTTCTTT. It is translated as CASSLGTEITEAFF. The whole variable domain, remainder taken from reference TRBV5-1 and TRBJ1-1, is KAGVTQTPRYLIKTRGQQVTLSCSPISGHRSVSWYQQTPGQGLQFLFEYFSETQRNKGNFPGRFSGRQFSNSRSEMNVSTLELGDSALYLCASSLGTEITEAFFGQGTRLTVV.

The V gene is TRBV10-3, the J gene TRBJ1-1; D is unresolved. The germline CDR1 and CDR2 sequences are ENHRY and SYGVKD. V lost 2 bases and J lost 6, with 7 bases in between. The CDR3 spans 12 residues. Written as DNA, the CDR3 is TGTGCCATCAGTGAGGGTTGGGCTGAAGCTTTCTTT. Protein product: CAISEGWAEAFF.

The chain couples TRBV27 to TRBJ1-6; 7 nucleotides line up with TRBD1. CDR3 length: 15 residues. Per the germline V gene, CDR1 is MNHEY and CDR2 is SMNVEV (reference sequence). Trimming took 3 bases from V and 6 from J; bases not matched to a gene: 5. The CDR3 nucleotides are TGTGCCAGCAGTTTTGGGGGACAGCTTAATTCACCCCTCCACTTT. It codes for CASSFGGQLNSPLHF.

The chain carries TRBV5-1 and TRBJ1-4; no reliable D call. Trimming pared 4 bases from V and 2 bases from J, leaving 9 bases between. CDR3 length equals 14 residues. Germline V CDR1 and CDR2: SGHRS, YFSETQ. CDR3 sequence (DNA): TGCGCCAGCAGCCCGAGGGCCACTAATGAAAAACTGTTTTTT. As protein: CASSPRATNEKLFF.

This chain connects TRBV19 to TRBJ1-6, with D maybe TRBD1 (6 bases). Germline V gene lookup returns CDR1 LNHDA and CDR2 SQIVND (reference sequence). The CDR3 loop spans 13 amino acids. Trimming cost V 5 bases and J 7 bases, with 9 bases left between them. CDR3: CASSSQGNSPLHF. DNA of the CDR3: TGTGCCAGTAGTTCCCAGGGGAATTCACCCCTCCACTTT.

The chain uses TRBV6-6 and TRBJ1-1; 9 bases match TRBD1. CDR3 size: 14 residues. V lost 4 bases to trimming and J lost 6 bases; unmatched junction nucleotides: 6. The V gene's germline CDR1 is MNHNY and CDR2 SVGAGI (reference sequence). The chain's CDR3 is CASSSTDRGAEAFF. The CDR3 DNA reads TGTGCCAGCAGTTCCACGGACAGGGGCGCTGAAGCTTTCTTT.

This chain links TRBV6-2 or TRBV6-3 with TRBJ1-5; D call uncertain. Trimming removed 2 bases at V and 4 bases at J, with 9 bases between. The length of the CDR3 is 14 residues. Per the germline V gene, CDR1 is MNHEY and CDR2 is SVGEGT. The CDR3 DNA is TGTGCCAGCAGTTACAAACCTGGTAATCAGCCCCAGCATTTT. Translation: CASSYKPGNQPQHF.

The J gene is TRBJ2-6, the V gene TRBV5-1, with TRBD1 matching over 8 bases. This CDR3 region has 15 residues. The ends lost 6 bases at V and 2 bases at J; junction bases unmatched: 4. Germline V gene lookup returns CDR1 SGHRS and CDR2 YFSETQ. DNA of the CDR3: TGCGCCAGCACCAAGACAGGGGCTGGGGCCAACGTCCTGACTTTC. It codes for CASTKTGAGANVLTF.

A remark on this clone: This sample includes further DNA sequences coding for the same CDR3. This chain uses TRBV28 with TRBJ1-1; weak D call: TRBD1 (5 bases). The V gene's germline CDR1 is MDHEN and CDR2 SYDVKM. The CDR3 has 14 residues. V lost 5 bases and J lost 4, with 14 bases in between. CDR3 in amino acids: CASSPGGRGTEAFF. Written as DNA, the CDR3 is TGTGCCAGCAGTCCGGGGGGAAGGGGCACTGAAGCTTTCTTT. The variable domain in full, completed from reference TRBV28 and TRBJ1-1, reads DVKVTQSSRYLVKRTGEKVFLECVQDMDHENMFWYRQDPGLGLRLIYFSYDVKMKEKGDIPEGYSVSREKKERFSLILESASTNQTSMYLCASSPGGRGTEAFFGQGTRLTVV.

The J gene is TRBJ1-2, the V gene TRBV2; no reliable D call. This CDR3 contains 15 residues. V was trimmed by 4 bases and J by 0 bases, leaving 12 bases between them. In germline, CDR1 is SNHLY, CDR2 FYNNEI. As DNA, the CDR3 is TGTGCCAGCAGTGCAACCGGGCTTTCTAACTATGGCTACACCTTC. Its protein product is CASSATGLSNYGYTF.

V and J are TRBV11-2 and TRBJ2-2; D is undetermined. Per germline, CDR1 SGHAT and CDR2 FQNNGV. This CDR3 comprises 14 residues. Trimming stripped 4 bases from V and 3 bases from J, with 9 bases between. The CDR3 region is CASSSGPYTGELFF. The CDR3 region has the DNA TGTGCCAGCAGCTCCGGACCGTACACCGGGGAGCTGTTTTTT.

The CDR3 sequence: CASSIPGQGDGYTF. The CDR3 coding sequence is TGTGCCAGCAGTATTCCGGGACAGGGGGATGGCTACACCTTC. This rearrangement joins TRBV2 to TRBJ1-2, with TRBD1 matching 11 bases. Germline values: CDR1 SNHLY, CDR2 FYNNEI. V lost 5 bases and J lost 6; bases outside the gene matches: 5. The CDR3 sequence is 14 residues long. Drawing the rest from reference TRBV2 and TRBJ1-2, the complete variable domain is EPEVTQTPSHQVTQMGQEVILRCVPISNHLYFYWYRQILGQKVEFLVSFYNNEISEKSEIFDDQFSVERPDGSNFTLKIRSTKLEDSAMYFCASSIPGQGDGYTFGSGTRLTVV.

V and J are TRBV13 and TRBJ1-3, with 8 bases identical to TRBD1. CDR1 is PRHDT and CDR2 is FYEKMQ in the germline V gene (reference sequence). This CDR3 contains 15 residues. With V trimmed by 6 bases and J by 2 bases, 6 bases remained unmatched. This chain's CDR3 is CASSLDRATGNTIYF. For the CDR3, the DNA is TGTGCCAGCAGTTTGGACAGGGCGACTGGAAACACCATATATTTT.

The CDR3 here is CASSLASGVGGYTF. As DNA, the CDR3 is TGTGCCAGCAGCTTGGCGTCAGGGGTCGGCGGCTACACCTTC. The chain couples TRBV5-6 to TRBJ1-2; TRBD1 might be the D (6 bases). Germline V gives CDR1 SGHDT, CDR2 YYEEEE. The CDR3 length is 14 residues. Trimming shortened V by 0 bases and J by 8 bases, and 14 bases separated the two germline ends.

The chain links TRBV9 to TRBJ2-2, with 11 bases lining up with TRBD2. From germline, CDR1 is SGDLS and CDR2 YYNGEE. The J segment lost 1 base and the V segment lost 3 bases, leaving 5 bases of the junction unmatched. This CDR3 is built from 17 residues. The CDR3 here is CASSGITSGGNTGELFF. CDR3 DNA sequence: TGTGCCAGCAGCGGGATAACTAGCGGGGGGAACACCGGGGAGCTGTTTTTT. Complete variable domain (other parts from reference TRBV9 and TRBJ2-2): DSGVTQTPKHLITATGQRVTLRCSPRSGDLSVYWYQQSLDQGLQFLIQYYNGEERAKGNILERFSAQQFPDLHSELNLSSLELGDSALYFCASSGITSGGNTGELFFGEGSRLTVL.

V gene TRBV9 combines with J gene TRBJ2-7; 8 nucleotides match TRBD2. Germline CDR1 reads SGDLS; CDR2 reads YYNGEE. After removal of 7 bases from V and 5 bases from J, the junction contained 11 bases not matched to a gene. The CDR3 spans 14 residues. CDR3 residues: CASSGMRGANEQYF. In DNA form, the CDR3 reads TGTGCCAGCTCGGGGATGCGGGGGGCTAACGAGCAGTACTTC.